A single sample is the source of the 24 T cell receptor beta chains below, sequenced in a study of beta chain features in type 1 diabetes. Findings of the study overall: Patients with Type 1 diabetes showed moderately but significantly shorter TCRB CDR3s in all four CD4+ subsets.

The antigens for these receptors are not known. Expressed TCRB transcripts were sequenced because the isolated RNA had all been reverse transcribed beforehand. Clones were sequenced by immunoSEQ multiplex PCR, and TCRdb holds only the in-frame ones, with some missing. Among about 400,000 clones listed, 10% to 15% were seen once. The sample taken for sequencing was naive CD4+ T cells from blood. The receptor set was obtained from a woman between 18 and 29 years old with type 1 diabetes.

The chain has TRBV5-6 and TRBJ2-2; the match to TRBD2 covers 9 bases. V lost 0 bases, J lost 3 bases, and 3 bases stayed unmatched. This CDR3 spans 16 amino acids. Germline V gene lookup returns CDR1 SGHDT and CDR2 YYEEEE. CDR3 bases: TGTGCCAGCAGCTTGGGAGCGGGGGGCTACACCGGGGAGCTGTTTTTT. As protein: CASSLGAGGYTGELFF. The full variable domain, with the rest looked up from reference TRBV5-6 and TRBJ2-2, is DAGVTQSPTHLIKTRGQQVTLRCSPKSGHDTVSWYQQALGQGPQFIFQYYEEEERQRGNFPDRFSGHQFPNYSSELNVNALLLGDSALYLCASSLGAGGYTGELFFGEGSRLTVL.

This clone was recorded a few times. The chain recombines TRBV7-9 with TRBJ1-2; D remains unclear. There are 14 residues in the CDR3. The germline CDR1 and CDR2 sequences are SEHNR and FQNEAQ (reference sequence). V was trimmed by 5 bases and J by 7 bases, leaving 17 bases between them. The CDR3 sequence is CASSPPLVAGGYTF. CDR3 bases: TGTGCCAGCAGCCCCCCGTTGGTCGCCGGTGGCTACACCTTC. Looking up the rest from reference TRBV7-9 and TRBJ1-2 gives the full variable domain: DTGVSQNPRHKITKRGQNVTFRCDPISEHNRLYWYRQTLGQGPEFLTYFQNEAQLEKSRLLSDRFSAERPKGSFSTLEIQRTEQGDSAMYLCASSPPLVAGGYTFGSGTRLTVV.

Here the CDR3 DNA reads TGTGCCAGCACCCAATTCGGGAATGAGCAGTTCTTC. Protein sequence: CASTQFGNEQFF. The V call is TRBV7-2, the J call TRBJ2-1; D is undetermined. Germline V gives CDR1 SGHTA, CDR2 FQGNSA. The length of the CDR3 is 12 residues. V lost 7 bases and J lost 7, with 11 bases in between.

This clone occurred a few times. The CDR3 sequence: CASSLVRGRGGANVLTF. The CDR3 region has the DNA TGTGCCAGCAGCTTAGTTAGAGGTCGTGGCGGGGCCAACGTCCTGACTTTC. The chain combines TRBV11-2 with TRBJ2-6; the D is unclear. Trimming cost V 1 base and J 4 bases, with 14 bases left between them. Looked up from germline, CDR1 is SGHAT and CDR2 is FQNNGV. This CDR3 is 17 amino acids long.

This clone was seen more than once but under ten times. The genes are TRBV5-4 and TRBJ2-2; D is possibly TRBD1 (6 bases). V was clipped by 2 bases and J by 6 bases, with 17 bases between them. CDR1 is SGHNT and CDR2 is YYREEE in the germline V gene (reference sequence). The CDR3 covers 16 residues. CDR3 nucleotides: TGTGCCAGCAGCTTTCCCGGGACACGAGGGGCCGGGGAGCTGTTTTTT. Its protein is CASSFPGTRGAGELFF.

This clone was found a few times. The chain has TRBV19 and TRBJ2-3, with 14 bases lining up with TRBD2. With V trimmed by 7 bases and J by 1 base, 1 base remained unmatched. Germline CDR1 is LNHDA and CDR2 is SQIVND (reference sequence). The CDR3 loop spans 15 amino acids. Here the CDR3 reads CASKGLAGGTDTQYF. The CDR3 DNA sequence: TGTGCCAGTAAGGGACTAGCGGGAGGCACAGATACGCAGTATTTT.

This clone was found a few times. J is TRBJ2-7 and V is TRBV19; 11 nucleotides line up with TRBD1. Losses at the gene ends were 2 bases for V and 5 bases for J; bases not matched to a gene: 2. Germline V gene lookup returns CDR1 LNHDA and CDR2 SQIVND (reference sequence). CDR3 size: 14 residues. The CDR3 DNA sequence: TGTGCCAGTAGTATACCGGGACAGGGGGACGAGCAGTACTTC. This translates into CASSIPGQGDEQYF. The whole variable domain, remainder taken from reference TRBV19 and TRBJ2-7, is DGGITQSPKYLFRKEGQNVTLSCEQNLNHDAMYWYRQDPGQGLRLIYYSQIVNDFQKGDIAEGYSVSREKKESFPLTVTSAQKNPTAFYLCASSIPGQGDEQYFGPGTRLTVT.

The J gene is TRBJ1-2, the V gene TRBV4-3; 7 positions match TRBD1. The CDR3 sequence is 19 residues long. With V trimmed by 0 bases and J by 4 bases, 17 bases remained unmatched. Per the germline V gene, CDR1 is LGHNA and CDR2 is YSLEER. The CDR3 region is CASSQEGPYRGRSFYGYTF. CDR3 nucleotide sequence: TGCGCCAGCAGCCAAGAGGGACCATACAGGGGCAGGAGCTTCTATGGCTACACCTTC.

This clone was seen a handful of times. The rearrangement joins TRBV11-2 to TRBJ2-7; tentative D call: TRBD2 (5 bases). The germline gives CDR1 SGHAT, CDR2 FQNNGV. This CDR3 is built from 11 residues. V lost 6 bases and J lost 3, with 6 bases in between. The CDR3 DNA sequence: TGTGCCAGCAGTCGGGGCTACGAGCAGTACTTC. This sequence encodes CASSRGYEQYF.

J is TRBJ1-1 and V is TRBV18; 10 bases match TRBD1. The CDR3 has 17 amino acids. The V gene end was trimmed by 6 bases and the J gene end by 3 bases; junction bases not matched to a gene: 13. Germline V gives CDR1 KGHSH, CDR2 LQKENI. The CDR3 is CASSPTGTGALDTEAFF. CDR3 in DNA: TGTGCCAGCTCGCCGACCGGGACAGGGGCCTTGGACACTGAAGCTTTCTTT.

In its sample, this clone was seen a few times. The chain uses TRBV20-1 and TRBJ1-2; D not certain. V lost 3 bases to trimming and J lost 4 bases, with 6 bases between them. This CDR3 has 11 residues. Looked up from germline, CDR1 is DFQATT and CDR2 is SNEGSKA (reference sequence). As DNA, the CDR3 is TGCAGTGCTAGGGGCCCCTATGGCTACACCTTC. This gives the protein CSARGPYGYTF.

This clone was counted a few times. The chain uses TRBV29-1 and TRBJ2-1; tentatively, D is TRBD1 (6 bases). Per the germline V gene, CDR1 is SQVTM and CDR2 is ANQGSEA. The CDR3 is 15 amino acids. V dropped 4 bases and J dropped 0 bases, with 13 bases sitting between them. The CDR3 coding sequence is TGCAGCGTTGTCCACAGGGCGAGCTCCTACAATGAGCAGTTCTTC. Encoded protein: CSVVHRASSYNEQFF.

The J gene is TRBJ2-1, the V gene TRBV29-1; maybe TRBD1 (6 bases). Per germline, CDR1 SQVTM and CDR2 ANQGSEA. Trimming took 7 bases from V and 4 from J, leaving 17 bases between them. This CDR3 has 14 residues. The CDR3 bases are TGCAGCGCCGTGAGGCAGGGGCTATACAATGAGCAGTTCTTC. Protein product: CSAVRQGLYNEQFF.

Only a few counts were recorded for this clone. The same CDR3 arises from other DNA sequences in this sample as well. The CDR3 coding sequence is TGTGCCAGCTCACCACGACAGGGCGAGACCCAGTACTTC. Its protein product is CASSPRQGETQYF. The chain links TRBV18 to TRBJ2-5, with 7 bases identical to TRBD1. Germline V gives CDR1 KGHSH, CDR2 LQKENI. Trimming at V came to 1 base and at J to 5 bases, leaving 1 base not matched to a gene. CDR3 length: 13 amino acids.

Only a few counts were recorded for this clone. The chain recombines TRBV13 with TRBJ2-3; 9 nucleotides line up with TRBD2. Unmatched junction bases numbered 4, after V lost 5 bases and J lost 4 bases. Germline CDR1 is PRHDT and CDR2 is FYEKMQ (reference sequence). CDR3 size: 14 residues. The chain's CDR3 is CASSQRTSADTQYF. CDR3 DNA sequence: TGTGCCAGCAGCCAGAGGACTAGCGCAGATACGCAGTATTTT. The full variable domain, its missing parts supplied by reference TRBV13 and TRBJ2-3, is AAGVIQSPRHLIKEKRETATLKCYPIPRHDTVYWYQQGPGQDPQFLISFYEKMQSDKGSIPDRFSAQQFSDYHSELNMSSLELGDSALYFCASSQRTSADTQYFGPGTRLTVL.

The chain carries TRBV7-9 and TRBJ1-4, with 10 bases matching TRBD1. CDR1 is SEHNR and CDR2 is FQNEAQ in the germline V gene (reference sequence). V lost 4 bases, J lost 6 bases, and 2 bases stayed unmatched. This CDR3 has 14 residues. The CDR3 DNA sequence: TGTGCCAGCAGCTCGGACAGGGGGGATGAAAAACTGTTTTTT. It is translated as CASSSDRGDEKLFF.

This clone was observed a handful of times. This chain connects TRBV4-1 to TRBJ2-7; a weak D match, TRBD2 (6 bases). CDR1 is MGHRA and CDR2 is YSYEKL in the germline V gene. The CDR3 is 15 residues long. V lost 0 bases to trimming and J lost 0 bases, with 9 bases between them. DNA of the CDR3: TGCGCCAGCAGCCAAGAACTAGCTCGCTCCTACGAGCAGTACTTC. It yields the protein CASSQELARSYEQYF.

V and J are TRBV11-2 and TRBJ2-1, with 7 bases matching TRBD1. The CDR3 contains 13 residues. Germline values: CDR1 SGHAT, CDR2 FQNNGV. V shed 3 bases, J shed 5 bases, and the junction held 1 base outside the gene matches. The CDR3 DNA reads as TGTGCCAGCAGCTTGGGACAGCACAATGAGCAGTTCTTC. Its translation: CASSLGQHNEQFF.

The sample holds a few counts of this clone. The chain joins TRBV7-2 to TRBJ1-1; a weak D match, TRBD1 (6 bases). CDR1 is SGHTA and CDR2 is FQGNSA in the germline V gene. This CDR3 is built from 15 residues. Trimming pared 5 bases from V and 0 bases from J, leaving 13 bases between. The CDR3 nucleotides read TGTGCCAGCAGCGCAGGACAGAGGCTGAACACTGAAGCTTTCTTT. Translating gives CASSAGQRLNTEAFF.

This clone appeared a single time. The chain is built from TRBV5-6 and TRBJ2-1, with 11 bases that match TRBD2. The CDR3 is 18 residues long. Germline-derived CDR1 and CDR2 are SGHDT and YYEEEE. The V and J ends lost 2 bases and 3 bases, in that order; junction bases with no gene match: 10. As DNA, the CDR3 is TGTGCCAGCAGCTTCGGGCTAGCGGGAGGCGGCCGCTACAATGAGCAGTTCTTC. It yields the protein CASSFGLAGGGRYNEQFF.

V is TRBV30 and J is TRBJ2-2, with no clear D. CDR1 and CDR2 (germline): GTSNPN, SVGIG (reference sequence). This CDR3 has 15 amino acids. V was pared by 1 base and J by 2 bases, with 11 bases between. The CDR3, as DNA: TGTGCCTGGAGTGAAGTTCGGTTCAACACCGGGGAGCTGTTTTTT. Protein sequence: CAWSEVRFNTGELFF.

This clone was recorded a few times. CDR3 region: CASTYGTENSPLHF. Written as DNA, the CDR3 is TGTGCCAGCACCTACGGGACAGAAAATTCACCCCTCCACTTT. This chain uses TRBV6-5 with TRBJ1-6, with 7 bases identical to TRBD1. Germline CDR1 and CDR2: MNHEY and SVGAGI. The CDR3 contains 14 residues. Trimming removed 7 bases from V and 7 bases from J; junction bases left unmatched: 7.

The sample holds a few counts of this clone. This chain links TRBV7-2 with TRBJ1-2; no clear D. The CDR3 sequence is 14 residues long. Trimming took off 1 base at V and 8 bases at J, with 14 bases between the two ends. The germline V gene encodes CDR1 SGHTA and CDR2 FQGNSA. DNA for the CDR3: TGTGCCAGCAGCTTAGATTTCCCAGTCTGGGGCTACACCTTC. Amino acid sequence: CASSLDFPVWGYTF.

The chain is built from TRBV30 and TRBJ1-2, with a weak D call TRBD1 (5 bases). Germline assignment: CDR1 GTSNPN and CDR2 SVGIG (reference sequence). V lost 1 base and J 6 bases, leaving 15 bases between the germline ends. This CDR3 spans 14 amino acids. In nucleotides, the CDR3 is TGTGCCTGGAGTGGGGGCCTGGGGCGCGATGGCTACACCTTC. It encodes CAWSGGLGRDGYTF. The full variable domain, its missing parts supplied by reference TRBV30 and TRBJ1-2, is SQTIHQWPATLVQPVGSPLSLECTVEGTSNPNLYWYRQAAGRGLQLLFYSVGIGQISSEVPQNLSASRPQDRQFILSSKKLLLSDSGFYLCAWSGGLGRDGYTFGSGTRLTVV.